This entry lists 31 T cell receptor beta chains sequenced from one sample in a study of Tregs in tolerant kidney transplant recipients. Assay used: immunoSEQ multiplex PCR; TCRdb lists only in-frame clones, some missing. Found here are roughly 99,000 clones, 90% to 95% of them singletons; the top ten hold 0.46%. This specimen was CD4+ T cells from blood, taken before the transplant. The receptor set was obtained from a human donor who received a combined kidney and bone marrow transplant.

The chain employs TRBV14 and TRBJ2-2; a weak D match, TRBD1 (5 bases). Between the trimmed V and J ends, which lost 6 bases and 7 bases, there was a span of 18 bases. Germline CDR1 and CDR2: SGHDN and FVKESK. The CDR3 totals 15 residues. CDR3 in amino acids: CASSTLRGIGGELFF. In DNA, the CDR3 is TGTGCCAGCAGTACCCTTAGGGGTATCGGCGGGGAGCTGTTTTTT.

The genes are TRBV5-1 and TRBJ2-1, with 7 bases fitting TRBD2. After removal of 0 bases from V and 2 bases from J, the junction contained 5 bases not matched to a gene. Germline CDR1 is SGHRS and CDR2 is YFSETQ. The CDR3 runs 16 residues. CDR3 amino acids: CASSLAAGYPYNEQFF. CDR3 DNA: TGCGCCAGCAGCTTGGCAGCGGGATACCCCTACAATGAGCAGTTCTTC.

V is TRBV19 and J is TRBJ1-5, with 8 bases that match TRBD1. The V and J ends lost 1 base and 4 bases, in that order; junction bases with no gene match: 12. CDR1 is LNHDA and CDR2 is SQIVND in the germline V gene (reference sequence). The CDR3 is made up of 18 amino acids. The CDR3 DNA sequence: TGTGCCAGTAGTATAGTAATTGGGGCAGGGGGCGTTAATCAGCCCCAGCATTTT. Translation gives CASSIVIGAGGVNQPQHF. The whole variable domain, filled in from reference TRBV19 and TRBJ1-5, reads DGGITQSPKYLFRKEGQNVTLSCEQNLNHDAMYWYRQDPGQGLRLIYYSQIVNDFQKGDIAEGYSVSREKKESFPLTVTSAQKNPTAFYLCASSIVIGAGGVNQPQHFGDGTRLSIL.

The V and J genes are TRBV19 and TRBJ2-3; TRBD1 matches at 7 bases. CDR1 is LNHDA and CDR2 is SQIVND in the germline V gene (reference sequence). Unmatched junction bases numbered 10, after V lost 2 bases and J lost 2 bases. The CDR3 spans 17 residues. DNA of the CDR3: TGTGCCAGTAGTATAAGACAGGGCTATTTGTACACAGATACGCAGTATTTT. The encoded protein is CASSIRQGYLYTDTQYF.

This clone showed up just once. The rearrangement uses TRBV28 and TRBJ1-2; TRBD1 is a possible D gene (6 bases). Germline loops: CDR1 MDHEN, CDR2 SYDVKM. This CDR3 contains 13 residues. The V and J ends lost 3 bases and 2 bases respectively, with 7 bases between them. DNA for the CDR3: TGTGCCAGCAGTTTCACAGGGAACTATGGCTACACCTTC. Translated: CASSFTGNYGYTF.

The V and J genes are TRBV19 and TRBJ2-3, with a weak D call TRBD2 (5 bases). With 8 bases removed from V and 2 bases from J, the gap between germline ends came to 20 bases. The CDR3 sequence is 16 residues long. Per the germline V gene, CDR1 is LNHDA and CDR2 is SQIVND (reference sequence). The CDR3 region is CASSALQRRYTDTQYF. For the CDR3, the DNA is TGTGCCAGTTCCGCACTTCAGCGGAGGTACACAGATACGCAGTATTTT.

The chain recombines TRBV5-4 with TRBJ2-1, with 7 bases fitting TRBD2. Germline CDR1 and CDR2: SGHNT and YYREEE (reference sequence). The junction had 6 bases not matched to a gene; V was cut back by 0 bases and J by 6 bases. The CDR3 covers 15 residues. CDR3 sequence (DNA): TGTGCCAGCAGCTTGGGTTTTGGCGGGAGCAATGAGCAGTTCTTC. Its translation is CASSLGFGGSNEQFF.

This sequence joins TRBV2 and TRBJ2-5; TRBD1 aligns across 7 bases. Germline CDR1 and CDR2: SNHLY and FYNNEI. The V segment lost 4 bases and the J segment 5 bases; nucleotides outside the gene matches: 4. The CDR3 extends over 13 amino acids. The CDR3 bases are TGTGCCAGCAGTGTTAGGGGGCAGGAGACCCAGTACTTC. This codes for CASSVRGQETQYF.

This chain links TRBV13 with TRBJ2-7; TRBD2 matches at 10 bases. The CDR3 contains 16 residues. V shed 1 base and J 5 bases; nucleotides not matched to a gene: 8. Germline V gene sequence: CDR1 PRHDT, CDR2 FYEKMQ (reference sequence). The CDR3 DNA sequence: TGTGCCAGCAGCTTAGCATTAGTAGCGGGGGGCAACGAGCAGTACTTC. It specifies CASSLALVAGGNEQYF.

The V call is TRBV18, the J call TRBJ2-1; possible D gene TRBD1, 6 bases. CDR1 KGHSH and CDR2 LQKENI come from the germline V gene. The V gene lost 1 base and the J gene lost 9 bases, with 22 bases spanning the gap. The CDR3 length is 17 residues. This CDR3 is CASSPLRSDTKGGEQFF. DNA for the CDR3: TGTGCCAGCTCACCACTCCGATCAGACACTAAAGGGGGTGAGCAGTTCTTC.

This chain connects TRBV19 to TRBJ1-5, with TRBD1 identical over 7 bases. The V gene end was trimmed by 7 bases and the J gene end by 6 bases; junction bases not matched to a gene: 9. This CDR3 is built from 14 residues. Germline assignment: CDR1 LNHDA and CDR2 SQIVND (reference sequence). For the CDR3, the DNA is TGTGCCAGTAAACGGGACAGTTCGGGTCAGCCCCAGCATTTT. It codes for CASKRDSSGQPQHF. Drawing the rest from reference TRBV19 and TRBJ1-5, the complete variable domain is DGGITQSPKYLFRKEGQNVTLSCEQNLNHDAMYWYRQDPGQGLRLIYYSQIVNDFQKGDIAEGYSVSREKKESFPLTVTSAQKNPTAFYLCASKRDSSGQPQHFGDGTRLSIL.

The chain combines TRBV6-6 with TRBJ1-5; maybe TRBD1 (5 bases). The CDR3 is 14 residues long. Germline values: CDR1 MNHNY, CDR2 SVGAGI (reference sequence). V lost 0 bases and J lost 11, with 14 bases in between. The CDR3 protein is CASSYSGGYEAQHF. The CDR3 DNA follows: TGTGCCAGCAGTTACTCGGGGGGGTACGAGGCCCAGCATTTT.

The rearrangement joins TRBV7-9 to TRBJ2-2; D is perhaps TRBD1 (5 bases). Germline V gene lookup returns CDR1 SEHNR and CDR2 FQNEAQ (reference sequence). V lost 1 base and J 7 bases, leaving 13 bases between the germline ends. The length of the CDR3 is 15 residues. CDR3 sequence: CASSLVWGGDGELFF. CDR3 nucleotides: TGTGCCAGCAGCTTAGTTTGGGGCGGAGACGGGGAGCTGTTTTTT.

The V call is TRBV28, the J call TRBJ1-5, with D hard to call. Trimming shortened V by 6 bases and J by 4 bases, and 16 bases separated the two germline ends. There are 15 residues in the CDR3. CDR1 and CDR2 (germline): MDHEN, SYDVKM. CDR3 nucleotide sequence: TGTGCCAGCAGCCGAAAGTTGAGGCGGAATCAGCCCCAGCATTTT. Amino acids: CASSRKLRRNQPQHF.

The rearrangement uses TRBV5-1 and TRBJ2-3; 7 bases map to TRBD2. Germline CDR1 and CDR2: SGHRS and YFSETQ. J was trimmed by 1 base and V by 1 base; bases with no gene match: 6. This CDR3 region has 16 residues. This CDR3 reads CASSLTRGRGTDTQYF. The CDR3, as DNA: TGCGCCAGCAGCTTGACGCGCGGGAGAGGCACAGATACGCAGTATTTT.

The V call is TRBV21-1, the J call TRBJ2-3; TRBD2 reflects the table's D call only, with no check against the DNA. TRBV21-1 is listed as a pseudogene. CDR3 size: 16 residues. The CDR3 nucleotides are TGTGCCAGCAGCAAACGGGATAGCGCGATCACAGATACGCAGTATTTT. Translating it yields CASSKRDSAITDTQYF.

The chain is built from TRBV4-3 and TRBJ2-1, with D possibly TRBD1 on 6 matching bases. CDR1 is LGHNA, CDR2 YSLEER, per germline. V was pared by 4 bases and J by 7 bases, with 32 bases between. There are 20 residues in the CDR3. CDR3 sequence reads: CASSLEMHRGQDRSLNEQFF. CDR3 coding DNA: TGCGCCAGCAGCCTAGAAATGCACCGGGGCCAGGACAGATCTCTAAATGAGCAGTTCTTC.

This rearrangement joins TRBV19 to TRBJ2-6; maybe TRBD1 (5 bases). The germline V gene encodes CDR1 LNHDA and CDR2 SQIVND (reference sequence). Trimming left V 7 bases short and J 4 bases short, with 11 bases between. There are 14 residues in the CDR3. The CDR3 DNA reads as TGTGCCAGTACACAGGAAGCCGGGGCCAACGTCCTGACTTTC. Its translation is CASTQEAGANVLTF.

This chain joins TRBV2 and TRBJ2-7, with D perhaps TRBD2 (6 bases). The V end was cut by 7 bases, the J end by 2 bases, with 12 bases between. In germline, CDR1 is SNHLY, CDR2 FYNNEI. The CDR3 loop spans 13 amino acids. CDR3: CASMAGPTYEQYF. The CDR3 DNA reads TGTGCCAGCATGGCGGGACCAACCTACGAGCAGTACTTC.

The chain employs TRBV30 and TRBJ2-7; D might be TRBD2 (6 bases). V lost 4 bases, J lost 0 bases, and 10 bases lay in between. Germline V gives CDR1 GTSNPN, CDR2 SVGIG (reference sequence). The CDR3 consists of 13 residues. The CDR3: CAWTPGGSYEQYF. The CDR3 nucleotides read TGTGCCTGGACCCCCGGGGGCTCCTACGAGCAGTACTTC.

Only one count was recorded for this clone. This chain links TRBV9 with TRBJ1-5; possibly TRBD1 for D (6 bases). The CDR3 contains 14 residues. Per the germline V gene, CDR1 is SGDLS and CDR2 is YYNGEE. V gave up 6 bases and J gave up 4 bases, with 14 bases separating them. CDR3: CASNPRGGNQPQHF. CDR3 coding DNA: TGTGCCAGCAACCCAAGGGGGGGGAATCAGCCCCAGCATTTT.

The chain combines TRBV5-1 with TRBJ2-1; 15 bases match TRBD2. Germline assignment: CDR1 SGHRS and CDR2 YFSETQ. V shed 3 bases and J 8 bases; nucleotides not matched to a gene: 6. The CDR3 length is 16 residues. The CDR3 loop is CASSWGLAGGVDEQFF. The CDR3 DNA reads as TGCGCCAGCAGCTGGGGACTAGCGGGAGGTGTCGATGAGCAGTTCTTC.

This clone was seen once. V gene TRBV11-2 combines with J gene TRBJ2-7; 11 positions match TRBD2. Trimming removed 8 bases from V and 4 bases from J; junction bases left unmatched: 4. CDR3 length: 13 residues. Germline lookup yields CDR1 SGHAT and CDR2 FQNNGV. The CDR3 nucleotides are TGTGCCAGCCGGACTAGCGGGCGGTACGAGCAGTACTTC. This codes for CASRTSGRYEQYF.

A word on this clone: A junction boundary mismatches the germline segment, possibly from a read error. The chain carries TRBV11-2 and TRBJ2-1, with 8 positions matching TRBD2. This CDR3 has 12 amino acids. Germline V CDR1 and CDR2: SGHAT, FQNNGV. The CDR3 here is CASSLKTSDVVF. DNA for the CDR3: TGTGCCAGCAGCTTAAAGACTAGCGACGTGGTCTTC.

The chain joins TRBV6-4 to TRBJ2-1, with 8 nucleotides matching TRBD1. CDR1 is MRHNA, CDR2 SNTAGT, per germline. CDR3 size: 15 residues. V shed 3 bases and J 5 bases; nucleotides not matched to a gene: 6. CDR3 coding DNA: TGTGCCAGCAGTGAAATGGACAGGGCAAACAATGAGCAGTTCTTC. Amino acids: CASSEMDRANNEQFF.

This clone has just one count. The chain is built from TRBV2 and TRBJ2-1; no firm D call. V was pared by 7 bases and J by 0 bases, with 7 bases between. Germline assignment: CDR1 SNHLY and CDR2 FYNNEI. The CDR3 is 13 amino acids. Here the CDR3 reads CASTENSYNEQFF. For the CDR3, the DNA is TGTGCCAGCACAGAAAACTCCTACAATGAGCAGTTCTTC. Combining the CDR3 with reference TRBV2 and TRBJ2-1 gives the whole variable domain EPEVTQTPSHQVTQMGQEVILRCVPISNHLYFYWYRQILGQKVEFLVSFYNNEISEKSEIFDDQFSVERPDGSNFTLKIRSTKLEDSAMYFCASTENSYNEQFFGPGTRLTVL.

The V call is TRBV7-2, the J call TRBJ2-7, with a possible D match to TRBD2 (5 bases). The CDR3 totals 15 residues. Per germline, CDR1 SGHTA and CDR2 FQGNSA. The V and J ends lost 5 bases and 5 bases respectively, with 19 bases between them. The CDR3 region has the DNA TGTGCCAGCAGCCCCAGCTCAAGATTCGGGAACGAGCAGTACTTC. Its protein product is CASSPSSRFGNEQYF.

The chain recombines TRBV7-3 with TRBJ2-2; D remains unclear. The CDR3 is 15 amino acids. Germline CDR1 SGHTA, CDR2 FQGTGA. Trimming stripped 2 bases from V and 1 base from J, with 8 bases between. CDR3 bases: TGTGCCAGCAGCTTACGCTCACAGAACACCGGGGAGCTGTTTTTT. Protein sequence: CASSLRSQNTGELFF.

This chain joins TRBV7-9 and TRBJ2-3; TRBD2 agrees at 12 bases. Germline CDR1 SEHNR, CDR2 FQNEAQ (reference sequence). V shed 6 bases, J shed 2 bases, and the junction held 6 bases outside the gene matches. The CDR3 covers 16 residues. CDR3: CASRAGLAGHTDTQYF. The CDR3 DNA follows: TGTGCCAGCAGGGCAGGACTAGCGGGACACACAGATACGCAGTATTTT.

The CDR3 nucleotides read TGTGCCAGCAGCCAAAAAAAGGGGACAGTGAAAGTCTATGGCTACACCTTC. It codes for CASSQKKGTVKVYGYTF. V is TRBV4-2 and J is TRBJ1-2; 7 bases fit TRBD1. Trimming removed 2 bases from V and 4 bases from J; junction bases left unmatched: 13. CDR3 length equals 17 residues. Germline V CDR1 and CDR2: LGHNA, YNFKEQ.

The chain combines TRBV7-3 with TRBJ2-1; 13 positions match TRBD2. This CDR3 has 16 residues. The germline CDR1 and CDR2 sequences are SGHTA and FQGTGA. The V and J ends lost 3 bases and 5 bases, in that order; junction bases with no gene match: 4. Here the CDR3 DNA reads TGTGCCAGCAGCTTGAGACTAGCGGGGGGTCACAATGAGCAGTTCTTC. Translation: CASSLRLAGGHNEQFF.